This T cell receptor (beta chain) was obtained from a study of blood T cell repertoires in COVID-19. Study overall: Spain, Italy and the United States supplied samples that represented acute and convalescent COVID-19.

The Seattle patients, enrolled during active infection, were followed longitudinally. Per the study methods: Estimates of nucleated cell counts were drawn from the amplification of reference gene primers. Only in-frame clones appear in the TCRdb table, and some are missing; sequencing was by immunoSEQ multiplex PCR. That table is the source of V, J and clone size, and D and trimming were worked out from the DNA. The sample contains about 170,000 clones, roughly 90% of which appear only once. In germline, CDR1 is SEHNR, CDR2 FQNEAQ (reference sequence). Trimming left V 1 base short and J 7 bases short, with 14 bases between. CDR3 length: 15 residues.

The sample taken for sequencing was peripheral blood. This clonotype was obtained from a man aged 30 to 39 with COVID-19, enrolled during active disease. The chain combines TRBV7-9 with TRBJ2-1; TRBD2 might be the D (6 bases). CDR3 residues: CASSLVYRLVNEQFF. Here the CDR3 DNA reads TGTGCCAGCAGCTTAGTTTACCGACTAGTAAATGAGCAGTTCTTC.